The 20 T cell receptor beta chains presented below share a single source sample, sequenced in a study of blood T cell repertoires in COVID-19. The repertoire was sequenced with immunoSEQ multiplex PCR; TCRdb's copy has only in-frame clones and lacks some. The data contain some 80,000 clones, 79% of them seen just once; the ten biggest clones take up 5% to 5.5%. Sequencing input: peripheral blood. The receptors derive from a woman of 80 years or more with active or convalescent COVID-19.

The CDR3 sequence: CASSYSGVSGNTIYF. The CDR3 nucleotides read TGTGCCAGCAGTTACTCGGGCGTCTCTGGAAACACCATATATTTT. This rearrangement joins TRBV6-6 to TRBJ1-3; D remains ambiguous. V shed 0 bases and J shed 0 bases, with 6 bases lying between them. In germline, CDR1 is MNHNY, CDR2 SVGAGI (reference sequence). CDR3 size: 15 residues.

V usage is TRBV4-1 and J usage is TRBJ2-1; possibly TRBD1 for D (6 bases). CDR3 length: 15 residues. Germline lookup yields CDR1 MGHRA and CDR2 YSYEKL. Trimming removed 1 base at V and 8 bases at J, with 15 bases between. The CDR3 DNA reads TGCGCCAGCAGCCAAGTCAGGACCAGGGGCCATGAGCAGTTCTTC. Its translation: CASSQVRTRGHEQFF.

The chain joins TRBV10-2 to TRBJ2-5; 7 bases line up with TRBD2. The CDR3 loop spans 14 amino acids. V trimming: 10 bases; J trimming: 6 bases; junction bases outside the gene matches: 14. In germline, CDR1 is WSHSY, CDR2 SAAADI. The CDR3, as DNA: TGCGCCACCTCGGATTTGCGGGGGAGGAAGACCCAGTACTTC. Protein product: CATSDLRGRKTQYF.

This clone showed up just a few times. The chain couples TRBV7-9 to TRBJ2-7, with D tentatively TRBD2 (5 bases). V lost 5 bases, J lost 2 bases, and 13 bases lay in between. Germline V CDR1 and CDR2: SEHNR, FQNEAQ (reference sequence). This CDR3 contains 14 residues. Here the CDR3 reads CASSPDYQTYEQYF. The CDR3 DNA follows: TGTGCCAGCAGCCCTGACTATCAAACCTACGAGCAGTACTTC.

This clone was seen a handful of times. The chain uses TRBV18 and TRBJ2-7; TRBD1 aligns across 8 bases. V shed 1 base, J shed 1 base, and the junction held 3 bases outside the gene matches. This CDR3 has 15 residues. CDR1 KGHSH and CDR2 LQKENI come from the germline V gene. The CDR3 spells CASSPRQGPSYEQYF. The CDR3 DNA follows: TGTGCCAGCTCACCACGACAGGGGCCATCCTACGAGCAGTACTTC.

This chain uses TRBV5-1 with TRBJ1-3, with TRBD1 identical over 9 bases. V lost 4 bases and J lost 0; bases outside the gene matches: 2. The germline gives CDR1 SGHRS, CDR2 YFSETQ. This CDR3 has 15 residues. The CDR3 protein is CASSQDRGSGNTIYF. In DNA, the CDR3 is TGCGCCAGCAGCCAGGACAGGGGCTCTGGAAACACCATATATTTT. The full variable domain, with the rest looked up from reference TRBV5-1 and TRBJ1-3, is KAGVTQTPRYLIKTRGQQVTLSCSPISGHRSVSWYQQTPGQGLQFLFEYFSETQRNKGNFPGRFSGRQFSNSRSEMNVSTLELGDSALYLCASSQDRGSGNTIYFGEGSWLTVV.

This clone was detected a few times. The chain is built from TRBV27 and TRBJ1-4; 7 positions match TRBD1. CDR3 size: 14 residues. V was pared by 3 bases and J by 7 bases, with 5 bases of the junction left unmatched. Germline CDR1 is MNHEY and CDR2 is SMNVEV (reference sequence). The CDR3 DNA sequence: TGTGCCAGCAGTTTTGCAGGGGGAGGTGAAAAACTGTTTTTT. This gives the protein CASSFAGGGEKLFF.

This chain links TRBV27 with TRBJ2-4; 9 bases match TRBD1. The junction had 9 bases not matched to a gene; V was cut back by 6 bases and J by 3 bases. The CDR3 has 16 amino acids. Germline V gives CDR1 MNHEY, CDR2 SMNVEV (reference sequence). The CDR3 sequence is CASSLAQGAGKNIQYF. The CDR3 DNA sequence: TGTGCCAGCAGCCTGGCACAGGGGGCTGGCAAAAACATTCAGTACTTC.

V is TRBV18 and J is TRBJ1-2; TRBD1 might be the D (6 bases). V lost 3 bases and J lost 4, with 15 bases in between. This CDR3 comprises 15 residues. Germline V gives CDR1 KGHSH, CDR2 LQKENI. The CDR3 spells CASSPDDRYTYGYTF. CDR3 bases: TGTGCCAGCTCACCCGATGACAGGTACACCTATGGCTACACCTTC.

The chain has TRBV14 and TRBJ1-3; 7 nucleotides agree with TRBD1. The junction had 4 bases not matched to a gene; V was cut back by 8 bases and J by 0 bases. CDR3 length: 14 amino acids. CDR1 and CDR2 (germline): SGHDN, FVKESK. This chain's CDR3 is CASRDSYSGNTIYF. The DNA for the CDR3 is TGTGCCAGCCGGGACAGCTACTCTGGAAACACCATATATTTT.

This rearrangement joins TRBV6-5 to TRBJ2-2; perhaps TRBD1 as D (6 bases). This CDR3 has 14 amino acids. The germline CDR1 and CDR2 sequences are MNHEY and SVGAGI. V dropped 4 bases and J dropped 3 bases, with 9 bases sitting between them. Written as DNA, the CDR3 is TGTGCCAGCAGTTCAGGGGCCTACACCGGGGAGCTGTTTTTT. It codes for CASSSGAYTGELFF.

This clone has only a few counts. The V and J genes are TRBV11-2 and TRBJ2-1, with 16 positions matching TRBD2. Trimming removed 4 bases from V and 9 bases from J; junction bases left unmatched: 6. Germline CDR1 reads SGHAT; CDR2 reads FQNNGV. The CDR3 sequence is 16 residues long. CDR3 nucleotide sequence: TGTGCCAGCAGCTCGGGACTAGCGGGAGGGCCTAGTGAGCAGTTCTTC. Its protein is CASSSGLAGGPSEQFF. Full variable domain (missing parts from reference TRBV11-2 and TRBJ2-1): EAGVAQSPRYKIIEKRQSVAFWCNPISGHATLYWYQQILGQGPKLLIQFQNNGVVDDSQLPKDRFSAERLKGVDSTLKIQPAKLEDSAVYLCASSSGLAGGPSEQFFGPGTRLTVL.

This chain links TRBV7-9 with TRBJ1-6, with a weak D call TRBD1 (6 bases). V was pared by 10 bases and J by 2 bases, with 12 bases between. CDR3 length equals 14 residues. Germline V gene data show CDR1 as SEHNR and CDR2 as FQNEAQ (reference sequence). The CDR3 here is CATSTGPYNSPLHF. The CDR3 nucleotides read TGTGCCACCTCGACAGGTCCCTATAATTCACCCCTCCACTTT.

The chain carries TRBV6-5 and TRBJ1-2, with 7 bases lining up with TRBD1. V was pared by 2 bases and J by 2 bases, with 8 bases of the junction left unmatched. The CDR3 is 16 amino acids. In germline, CDR1 is MNHEY, CDR2 SVGAGI. The CDR3 DNA sequence: TGTGCCAGCAGTTACCGGGACAGACGGGGGAACTATGGCTACACCTTC. Translation: CASSYRDRRGNYGYTF.

V usage is TRBV7-8 and J usage is TRBJ1-5; tentative D call: TRBD1 (6 bases). The CDR3 loop spans 15 amino acids. Trimming left V 5 bases short and J 0 bases short, with 11 bases between. Germline lookup yields CDR1 SGHVS and CDR2 FQNEAQ. The CDR3 sequence is CASSLGQYSNQPQHF. Written as DNA, the CDR3 is TGTGCCAGCAGCCTAGGACAGTATAGCAATCAGCCCCAGCATTTT.

The chain joins TRBV18 to TRBJ1-5; D is unclear. This CDR3 comprises 18 residues. Trimming took off 1 base at V and 0 bases at J, with 16 bases between the two ends. Per germline, CDR1 KGHSH and CDR2 LQKENI. The CDR3 coding sequence is TGTGCCAGCTCACCACGTAGCGGCGTCCGCAGTAGCAATCAGCCCCAGCATTTT. It yields the protein CASSPRSGVRSSNQPQHF.

The chain links TRBV4-3 to TRBJ1-5; a weak D match, TRBD1 (5 bases). There are 16 residues in the CDR3. The germline gives CDR1 LGHNA, CDR2 YSLEER. V was cut by 0 bases and J by 6 bases, with 15 bases left in between. CDR3 sequence: CASSQDITRGRQPQHF. The CDR3 DNA reads as TGCGCCAGCAGCCAAGATATAACAAGGGGCCGTCAGCCCCAGCATTTT.

The count of this clone is one. The chain uses TRBV29-1 and TRBJ2-1, with 10 positions matching TRBD2. The CDR3 sequence is 19 residues long. With V trimmed by 6 bases and J by 1 base, 18 bases remained unmatched. Germline V gene data show CDR1 as SQVTM and CDR2 as ANQGSEA. CDR3 residues: CSVDHLAGASRSSYNEQFF. The CDR3 region has the DNA TGCAGCGTAGACCATCTAGCGGGGGCCTCCCGAAGTTCCTACAATGAGCAGTTCTTC.

CDR3 residues: CASSLAGVRETQYF. As DNA, the CDR3 is TGTGCCAGCAGCTTAGCGGGAGTTAGGGAGACCCAGTACTTC. This chain joins TRBV7-2 and TRBJ2-5, with D possibly matching TRBD2 (5 bases). Germline V CDR1 and CDR2: SGHTA, FQGNSA. CDR3 length equals 14 residues. V shed 0 bases and J shed 5 bases, with 10 bases lying between them.

This clone occurred once. The chain is built from TRBV11-2 and TRBJ1-6; 7 nucleotides align to TRBD1. The length of the CDR3 is 15 residues. V trimming: 6 bases; J trimming: 5 bases; junction bases outside the gene matches: 7. Germline V gives CDR1 SGHAT, CDR2 FQNNGV. CDR3 loop: CASSWTGQHNSPLHF. Here the CDR3 DNA reads TGTGCCAGCAGTTGGACAGGACAACATAATTCACCCCTCCACTTT.